The 20 T cell receptor beta chains below come from one sample, sequenced in a study of cytomegalovirus exposure and HLA in healthy donors. PCR employed 60 Vbeta and 13 Jbeta primers. Sequencing was performed with immunoSEQ multiplex PCR; in TCRdb, only in-frame clones are kept and a portion is missing. The table includes some 130,000 clones, roughly 84% detected once. The sequencing input was PBMCs. Every receptor here comes from a girl aged 2-10 years in good health and CMV-seronegative.

The chain couples TRBV18 to TRBJ2-3; D ambiguous. The germline gives CDR1 KGHSH, CDR2 LQKENI. Trimming removed 0 bases at V and 1 base at J, with 5 bases between. The CDR3 contains 14 residues. In DNA, the CDR3 is TGTGCCAGCTCACCACCTAGCCGCACAGATACGCAGTATTTT. It codes for CASSPPSRTDTQYF.

CDR3 bases: TGTGCCAGCCGGGACAGCGCATCTGGGGCCAACGTCCTGACTTTC. It translates to CASRDSASGANVLTF. The chain employs TRBV19 and TRBJ2-6; 7 nucleotides agree with TRBD1. This CDR3 comprises 15 residues. Germline assignment: CDR1 LNHDA and CDR2 SQIVND (reference sequence). The trim removed 9 bases at V and 1 base at J, leaving 6 bases unmatched.

V is TRBV5-1 and J is TRBJ2-1; 10 positions agree with TRBD2. V lost 2 bases, J lost 7 bases, and 9 bases stayed unmatched. The CDR3 runs to 16 residues. Per the germline V gene, CDR1 is SGHRS and CDR2 is YFSETQ. CDR3 region: CASSFALASGSNEQFF. CDR3 bases: TGCGCCAGCAGCTTTGCGTTGGCTAGCGGGAGTAATGAGCAGTTCTTC.

The CDR3 DNA reads TGTGCTAGTGGTTCCGGACGGAGGAAAGATGAAAAACTGTTTTTT. The encoded protein is CASGSGRRKDEKLFF. The J gene is TRBJ1-4, the V gene TRBV12-5, with D hard to call. Germline assignment: CDR1 LGHNT and CDR2 FRNRAP. With 4 bases removed from V and 6 bases from J, the gap between germline ends came to 15 bases. This CDR3 comprises 15 residues.

This rearrangement joins TRBV27 to TRBJ1-3; TRBD1 might be the D (5 bases). V lost 6 bases to trimming and J lost 0 bases, with 21 bases between them. The CDR3 length is 18 residues. CDR1 is MNHEY and CDR2 is SMNVEV in the germline V gene (reference sequence). DNA of the CDR3: TGTGCCAGCAGCCCGTGGGGGGGGTTAGCTAACTCTGGAAACACCATATATTTT. Protein sequence: CASSPWGGLANSGNTIYF.

The chain uses TRBV5-1 and TRBJ2-6; perhaps TRBD2 as D (5 bases). CDR3 size: 15 residues. The germline V gene encodes CDR1 SGHRS and CDR2 YFSETQ. The V and J ends lost 4 bases and 0 bases respectively, with 8 bases between them. The CDR3 region has the DNA TGCGCCAGCAGCGCCGACTACTCTGGGGCCAACGTCCTGACTTTC. Translation gives CASSADYSGANVLTF.

V is TRBV7-2 and J is TRBJ1-6; a possible D gene is TRBD1 (6 bases). The CDR3 consists of 14 residues. Germline CDR1 and CDR2: SGHTA and FQGNSA. V was cut by 4 bases and J by 8 bases, with 12 bases left in between. The CDR3 DNA sequence: TGTGCCAGCAGCTCCACAGGGCCCCATTCACCCCTCCACTTT. It specifies CASSSTGPHSPLHF. Using reference TRBV7-2 and TRBJ1-6 for the parts outside the CDR3, the full variable domain is GAGVSQSPSNKVTEKGKDVELRCDPISGHTALYWYRQSLGQGLEFLIYFQGNSAPDKSGLPSDRFSAERTGGSVSTLTIQRTQQEDSAVYLCASSSTGPHSPLHFGNGTRLTVT.

The J gene is TRBJ1-1, the V gene TRBV10-2; TRBD1 is a possible D gene (5 bases). The germline V and J ends were trimmed by 3 bases and 7 bases, with 9 bases remaining between them. The germline V gene has CDR1 WSHSY and CDR2 SAAADI. This CDR3 is built from 12 residues. CDR3 sequence reads: CASSDYRIEAFF. CDR3 nucleotide sequence: TGCGCCAGCAGTGACTACAGGATTGAAGCTTTCTTT.

The rearrangement links TRBV28 to TRBJ1-5; tentative D call: TRBD1 (6 bases). The CDR3 spans 14 residues. Trimming took off 6 bases at V and 1 base at J, with 10 bases between the two ends. CDR1 and CDR2 (germline): MDHEN, SYDVKM. CDR3 nucleotide sequence: TGTGCCAGCAGCAGGGGATCGAGCAATCAGCCCCAGCATTTT. This translates into CASSRGSSNQPQHF.

The chain has TRBV6-1 and TRBJ2-7, with 7 bases aligning to TRBD2. There are 16 residues in the CDR3. The junction had 7 bases not matched to a gene; V was cut back by 2 bases and J by 0 bases. Germline loops: CDR1 MNHNS, CDR2 SASEGT. The CDR3 DNA reads as TGTGCCAGCAGTGAATCAGTAGCGGGCGCCTCCTACGAGCAGTACTTC. Translation gives CASSESVAGASYEQYF.

This sequence joins TRBV27 and TRBJ1-1; 8 bases agree with TRBD1. This CDR3 contains 15 residues. Germline V gene data show CDR1 as MNHEY and CDR2 as SMNVEV (reference sequence). V gave up 6 bases and J gave up 1 base; unmatched junction bases: 7. The CDR3 loop reads CASRATGTGNTEAFF. The CDR3 DNA follows: TGTGCCAGCAGGGCGACCGGGACAGGGAACACTGAAGCTTTCTTT.

The chain is built from TRBV19 and TRBJ1-2; 9 bases agree with TRBD1. Germline assignment: CDR1 LNHDA and CDR2 SQIVND (reference sequence). Germline trimming cut 8 bases from V and 10 bases from J; bases unmatched to any gene: 5. The CDR3 loop spans 11 amino acids. The CDR3 DNA is TGTGCCAGTGGACAGGGGAGTCTCTACACCTTC. Its protein is CASGQGSLYTF.

Only one count was recorded for this clone. The CDR3 sequence: CASSPTGMNTEAFF. The CDR3 coding sequence is TGTGCCAGTAGCCCCACAGGAATGAACACTGAAGCTTTCTTT. The chain links TRBV19 to TRBJ1-1, with a tentative D call TRBD1 (5 bases). Germline-derived CDR1 and CDR2 are LNHDA and SQIVND (reference sequence). CDR3 length: 14 amino acids. Trimming took off 6 bases at V and 0 bases at J, with 11 bases between the two ends.

The chain combines TRBV4-2 with TRBJ2-3; 9 nucleotides align to TRBD2. Germline CDR1 LGHNA, CDR2 YNFKEQ. V trimming: 1 base; J trimming: 5 bases; junction bases outside the gene matches: 7. The length of the CDR3 is 16 residues. The CDR3 here is CASSQAFGGGGDTQYF. The CDR3 DNA reads as TGTGCCAGCAGCCAAGCTTTTGGCGGGGGGGGAGATACGCAGTATTTT.

V and J are TRBV7-2 and TRBJ2-1, with 7 positions matching TRBD1. J lost 13 bases, V lost 5 bases, and 8 bases had no gene match. Germline CDR1 is SGHTA and CDR2 is FQGNSA. The CDR3 runs to 12 residues. The CDR3, as DNA: TGTGCCAGCAGCGTGGACAGGCCGACACAGTTCTTC. Encoded protein: CASSVDRPTQFF.

The V call is TRBV30, the J call TRBJ1-2, with 7 bases identical to TRBD1. This CDR3 has 16 amino acids. J lost 1 base, V lost 5 bases, and 13 bases had no gene match. The germline gives CDR1 GTSNPN, CDR2 SVGIG (reference sequence). Written as DNA, the CDR3 is TGTGCCTGGTCCGCTATTAACAGGGGAGGTAACTATGGCTACACCTTC. Translation: CAWSAINRGGNYGYTF.

This chain joins TRBV4-2 and TRBJ1-1, with 10 nucleotides matching TRBD1. CDR3 size: 14 residues. Trimming removed 6 bases from V and 8 bases from J; junction bases left unmatched: 9. In germline, CDR1 is LGHNA, CDR2 YNFKEQ. CDR3 nucleotides: TGTGCCAGCAGGAAACCGGGACAGGGGTCCGAAGCTTTCTTT. It codes for CASRKPGQGSEAFF.

The CDR3 region is CASSQVEGNTQYF. The CDR3 nucleotides are TGTGCCAGCAGCCAAGTAGAGGGAAACACGCAGTATTTT. The chain employs TRBV14 and TRBJ2-3; a weak D match, TRBD2 (5 bases). The V gene's germline CDR1 is SGHDN and CDR2 FVKESK. The V end lost 1 base, the J end lost 9 bases, and 11 bases lay between the germline ends. The CDR3 contains 13 residues.

This rearrangement joins TRBV29-1 to TRBJ2-1; TRBD2 is a possible D gene (5 bases). Looked up from germline, CDR1 is SQVTM and CDR2 is ANQGSEA. The CDR3 has 12 residues. V was cut by 7 bases and J by 8 bases, with 15 bases left in between. The CDR3 region is CSAGLREHEQFF. CDR3 bases: TGCAGCGCCGGACTGAGGGAACATGAGCAGTTCTTC.

The V gene is TRBV14, the J gene TRBJ1-3; tentatively, D is TRBD1 (6 bases). The CDR3 is made up of 17 amino acids. The V and J ends lost 1 base and 0 bases respectively, with 13 bases between them. Per the germline V gene, CDR1 is SGHDN and CDR2 is FVKESK. The DNA for the CDR3 is TGTGCCAGCAGCCAAGGTTTCCAGGGGTACTCTGGAAACACCATATATTTT. Amino acid sequence: CASSQGFQGYSGNTIYF.